The clone carrying this T cell receptor beta chain occurred once. The antigen is unknown. At the time of sampling, donors were nominally healthy, though unrecorded immune exposures were likely. V was clipped by 3 bases and J by 3 bases; unmatched bases: 8. Germline values: CDR1 SGHTA, CDR2 FQGNSA. The CDR3 sequence is 15 residues long. The source of the sample is a study of cytomegalovirus exposure and HLA in healthy donors. Study conclusions and caveats: Among TCR beta chains of equal frequency, HLA-associated ones were more clonally expanded in a later analysis.

13 Jbeta primers and 60 Vbeta primers were used for the PCR. Clones were sequenced by immunoSEQ multiplex PCR, and TCRdb holds only the in-frame ones, with some missing. Of about 160,000 clones listed, 60% to 85% are singletons. The chain links TRBV7-2 to TRBJ2-7; TRBD1 matches 7 bases. The sequence was obtained from a woman aged 50 to 65 in good health and CMV-seropositive. Material: PBMCs. The CDR3 sequence: CASSLADRESYEQYF. In DNA form, the CDR3 reads TGTGCCAGCAGCTTGGCAGACAGGGAGAGCTACGAGCAGTACTTC.